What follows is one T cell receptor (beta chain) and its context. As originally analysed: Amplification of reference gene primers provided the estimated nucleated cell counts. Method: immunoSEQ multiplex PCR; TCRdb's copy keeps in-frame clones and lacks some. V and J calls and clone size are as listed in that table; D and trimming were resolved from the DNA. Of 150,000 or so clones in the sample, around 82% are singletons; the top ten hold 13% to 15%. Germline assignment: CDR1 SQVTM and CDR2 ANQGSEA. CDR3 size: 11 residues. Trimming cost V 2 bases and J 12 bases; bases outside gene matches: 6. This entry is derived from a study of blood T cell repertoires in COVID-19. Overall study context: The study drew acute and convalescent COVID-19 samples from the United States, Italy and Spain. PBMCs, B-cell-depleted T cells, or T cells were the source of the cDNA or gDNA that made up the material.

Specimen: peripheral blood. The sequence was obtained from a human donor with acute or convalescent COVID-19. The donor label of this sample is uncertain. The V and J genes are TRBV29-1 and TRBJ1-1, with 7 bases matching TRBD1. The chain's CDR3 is CSVERTGSTFF. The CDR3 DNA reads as TGCAGCGTTGAACGGACAGGATCAACTTTCTTT.